The clone carrying this T cell receptor beta chain was seen only once. The antigen is unknown. This sample was taken from a study of cytomegalovirus exposure and HLA in healthy donors. There are 13 residues in the CDR3. V lost 0 bases to trimming and J lost 5 bases; unmatched junction nucleotides: 1. CDR1 and CDR2 (germline): GTSNPN, SVGIG (reference sequence). Primers: 60 Vbeta forward and 13 Jbeta reverse. Some clones are missing from TCRdb's copy, which holds only in-frame ones; the method was immunoSEQ multiplex PCR. Among 200,000 to 250,000 clones listed, 76% were seen once. The study's findings and limits: Across donors, most TCRs were seen rarely, yet some public ones were widespread.

The sequencing sample was made of PBMCs. The TCR was taken from a man younger than 35 in good health and CMV-seronegative. The chain couples TRBV30 to TRBJ2-7, with 10 bases matching TRBD2. The CDR3 loop reads CAWSVGLADEQYF. CDR3 DNA sequence: TGTGCCTGGAGTGTAGGACTAGCGGACGAGCAGTACTTC.